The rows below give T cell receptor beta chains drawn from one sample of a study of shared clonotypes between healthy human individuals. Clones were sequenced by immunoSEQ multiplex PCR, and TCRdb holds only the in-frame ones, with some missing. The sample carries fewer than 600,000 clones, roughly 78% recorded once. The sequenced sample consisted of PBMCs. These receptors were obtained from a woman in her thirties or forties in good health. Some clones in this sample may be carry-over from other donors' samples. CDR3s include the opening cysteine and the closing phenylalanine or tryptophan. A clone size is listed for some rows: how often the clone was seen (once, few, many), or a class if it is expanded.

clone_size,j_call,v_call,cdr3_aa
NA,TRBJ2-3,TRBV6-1,CASSEFLASGTDTQYF
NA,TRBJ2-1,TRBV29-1,CSGRTGTYNEQFF
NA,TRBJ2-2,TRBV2,CASSPGLAGFTGELFF
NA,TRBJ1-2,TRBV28,CASTRGKSYGYTF
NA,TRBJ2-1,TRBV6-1,CASSTGTGSYNEQFF
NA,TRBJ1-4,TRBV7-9,CASSDVSEKLFF
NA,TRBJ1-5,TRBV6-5,CASSVGRAQGEHF
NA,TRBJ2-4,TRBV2,CASSATSGRYIQYF
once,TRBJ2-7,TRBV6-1,CASSLDRAYYEQYF
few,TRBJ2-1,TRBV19,CASSITTAGNEQFF
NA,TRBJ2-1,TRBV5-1,CASSLNAPVAGVDEQFF
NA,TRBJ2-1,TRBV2,CARQTGQGMVDEQFF
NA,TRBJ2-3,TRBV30,CAWSPEWGRNLDTQYF
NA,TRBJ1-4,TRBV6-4,CASRPDPDDGKLFF
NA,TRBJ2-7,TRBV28,CASSYRGTYEQYF
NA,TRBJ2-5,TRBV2,CASNPTPSGRSQYF
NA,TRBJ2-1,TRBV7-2,CASSSPPRGTSGYNEQFF
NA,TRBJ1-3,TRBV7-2,CASSQAGGSGNTIYF
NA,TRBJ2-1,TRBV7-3,CASSLDRNNEQFF
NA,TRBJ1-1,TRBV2,CASSVRQGGEAFF
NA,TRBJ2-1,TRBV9,CASSATPGQGFDEQFF
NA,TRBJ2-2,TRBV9,CASSVLGGKGTGELFF
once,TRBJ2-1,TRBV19,CASTALAGPNEQFF
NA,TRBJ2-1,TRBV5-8,CASSFSGYNEQFF
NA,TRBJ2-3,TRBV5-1,CASSLEGQGVDTQYF
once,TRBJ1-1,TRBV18,CASSTNRGSTEAFF
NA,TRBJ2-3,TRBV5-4,CASRSGGASGRATDTQYF
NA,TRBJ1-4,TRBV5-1,CASSAGQGAPNEKLFF
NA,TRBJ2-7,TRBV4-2,CASSQAVAGSGRAEQYF
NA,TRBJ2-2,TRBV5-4,CASSLAGLARGELFF
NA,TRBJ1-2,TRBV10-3,CAISEAQGVRYTF
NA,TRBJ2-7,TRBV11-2,CASSQDPSYEQYF
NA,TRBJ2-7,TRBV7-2,CASSLILAGGPSYEQYF
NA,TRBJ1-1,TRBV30,CAWSVDSNTEAFF
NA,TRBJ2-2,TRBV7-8,CASSLTWRTGELFF
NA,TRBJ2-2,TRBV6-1,CASSGTSFDTGELFF
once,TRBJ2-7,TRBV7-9,CASSLVGTGVDEQYF